Presented here are 14 T cell receptor beta chains from one specimen sequenced in a study of T cells in Graves' hyperthyroidism and ophthalmopathy. Amplified TCR beta CDR3 regions derived from RNA transcripts. TCR CDR3 underwent first-round RT-PCR with the HTBI primer set. TCRdb passed the multiplex PCR reads through MiXCR, listing each CDR3 protein once. The data hold around 340,000 distinct CDR3 sequences, with 15% to 20% observed a single time. What was sequenced was blood. The receptors were gathered from a man under 40 with Graves' hyperthyroidism.

A few counts support this clonotype. The rearrangement uses TRBV13 and TRBJ2-6; D is perhaps TRBD1 or TRBD2 (5 bases each). The CDR3 sequence is 14 residues long. The germline V gene has CDR1 PRHDT and CDR2 FYEKMQ (reference sequence). Between the trimmed V and J ends, which lost 8 bases and 4 bases, there was a span of 12 bases. CDR3: CASGPGPGANVLTF. The CDR3 DNA reads TGTGCCAGCGGCCCGGGGCCCGGGGCCAACGTCCTGACTTTC.

Many counts were recorded for this clonotype. The V call is TRBV7-2, the J call TRBJ2-1; 11 bases agree with TRBD2. Germline values: CDR1 SGHTA, CDR2 FQGNSA. The trim removed 2 bases at V and 6 bases at J, leaving 3 bases unmatched. CDR3 size: 15 residues. This chain's CDR3 is CASSLTSGGPNEQFF. The CDR3, as DNA: TGTGCCAGCAGCTTAACTAGCGGGGGCCCCAATGAGCAGTTCTTC.

This clonotype was detected many times. The rearrangement links TRBV2 to TRBJ1-1; D gene uncertain. The germline V gene has CDR1 SNHLY and CDR2 FYNNEI. V dropped 8 bases and J dropped 0 bases, with 10 bases sitting between them. The CDR3 sequence is 13 residues long. In nucleotides, the CDR3 is TGTGCCAGCGTCCCGTCAATGAACACTGAAGCTTTCTTT. Amino acid sequence: CASVPSMNTEAFF.

There are a few counts of this clonotype. The chain is built from TRBV29-1 and TRBJ2-5; TRBD2 matches 11 bases. After removal of 4 bases from V and 4 bases from J, the junction contained 2 bases not matched to a gene. CDR3 length equals 13 residues. Germline V gene sequence: CDR1 SQVTM, CDR2 ANQGSEA. This CDR3 is CSVGLAGGETQYF. CDR3 sequence (DNA): TGCAGCGTTGGGCTAGCGGGAGGAGAGACCCAGTACTTC.

Ten or more counts support this clonotype. This sequence joins TRBV27 and TRBJ2-7; TRBD2 matches 8 bases. Germline CDR1 is MNHEY and CDR2 is SMNVEV (reference sequence). This CDR3 spans 13 amino acids. V trimming: 6 bases; J trimming: 2 bases; junction bases outside the gene matches: 3. In nucleotides, the CDR3 is TGTGCCAGCAGCCCTAGCGGGCCCTACGAGCAGTACTTC. Protein sequence: CASSPSGPYEQYF.

The chain combines TRBV20-1 with TRBJ2-1; 10 positions match TRBD1. The V and J ends lost 3 bases and 7 bases, in that order; junction bases with no gene match: 9. Germline CDR1 DFQATT, CDR2 SNEGSKA (reference sequence). There are 15 residues in the CDR3. CDR3 nucleotide sequence: TGCAGTGCTAGTACTGGGACAGGGGTGCCAAATGAGCAGTTCTTC. Its protein is CSASTGTGVPNEQFF.

With regard to this clonotype: A much larger clone differs by one base, so this may be a read error. The rearrangement links TRBV28 to TRBJ2-1; 7 nucleotides line up with TRBD2. Losses at the gene ends were 7 bases for V and 8 bases for J; bases not matched to a gene: 5. CDR3 length: 12 amino acids. Germline CDR1 is MDHEN and CDR2 is SYDVKM. CDR3 protein: CASTPREDEQFF. The CDR3 DNA reads as TGTGCCAGCACGCCCCGGGAGGATGAGCAGTTCTTC.

The chain links TRBV4-2 to TRBJ1-5, with no clear D. The CDR3 contains 15 residues. From germline, CDR1 is LGHNA and CDR2 YNFKEQ. Trimming left V 0 bases short and J 0 bases short, with 6 bases between. As DNA, the CDR3 is TGTGCCAGCAGCCAAGAGTCCGGTAGCAATCAGCCCCAGCATTTT. This translates into CASSQESGSNQPQHF.

The sample holds a few counts of this clonotype. The chain is built from TRBV6-6 and TRBJ2-3, with D possibly TRBD2 on 5 matching bases. Trimming left V 1 base short and J 9 bases short, with 26 bases between. Germline values: CDR1 MNHNY, CDR2 SVGAGI (reference sequence). The CDR3 totals 18 residues. CDR3 nucleotide sequence: TGTGCCAGCAGTTACTTTTCCCTAGGGCCCGAAGCGGCCAAAACGCAGTATTTT. It is translated as CASSYFSLGPEAAKTQYF.

The CDR3 here is CASSVSMGTGELFF. CDR3 bases: TGTGCCAGCAGTGTTTCTATGGGCACCGGGGAGCTGTTTTTT. V is TRBV2 and J is TRBJ2-2; D unresolved. CDR3 length: 14 residues. In germline, CDR1 is SNHLY, CDR2 FYNNEI. With 4 bases removed from V and 4 bases from J, the gap between germline ends came to 10 bases.

This clonotype was seen ten or more times. As DNA, the CDR3 is TGTGCCAGCAGCTTAGCCAACAGGGAAGGCGAGCAGTTCTTC. Amino acid sequence: CASSLANREGEQFF. The V call is TRBV11-2, the J call TRBJ2-1, with D maybe TRBD1 (6 bases). V shed 1 base and J shed 10 bases, with 14 bases lying between them. The CDR3 extends over 14 amino acids. From germline, CDR1 is SGHAT and CDR2 FQNNGV.

The gene calls are TRBV5-1 and TRBJ1-1, with D possibly matching TRBD1 (5 bases). This CDR3 contains 13 residues. Germline values: CDR1 SGHRS, CDR2 YFSETQ. The V gene lost 0 bases and the J gene lost 4 bases, with 7 bases spanning the gap. CDR3 protein: CASSLGQTTEAFF. DNA of the CDR3: TGCGCCAGCAGCTTGGGACAGACCACTGAAGCTTTCTTT.

This clonotype was observed at least ten times. This sequence joins TRBV20-1 and TRBJ1-2; 7 bases map to TRBD1. V lost 3 bases, J lost 4 bases, and 8 bases stayed unmatched. This CDR3 is 14 amino acids long. Looked up from germline, CDR1 is DFQATT and CDR2 is SNEGSKA (reference sequence). CDR3 protein: CSARSGGWGYGYTF. DNA for the CDR3: TGCAGTGCTAGGTCAGGGGGATGGGGCTATGGCTACACCTTC.

Only a few counts were recorded for this clonotype. The genes are TRBV6-1 and TRBJ1-2; 11 bases map to TRBD1. The germline V gene encodes CDR1 MNHNS and CDR2 SASEGT. The CDR3 spans 15 residues. Trimming removed 6 bases from V and 4 bases from J; junction bases left unmatched: 7. The CDR3 DNA sequence: TGTGCCAGCAGCCAAAGGACAGGGGGCATCTATGGCTACACCTTC. Translated: CASSQRTGGIYGYTF.